Listed below are T cell receptor beta chains from one sample, sequenced in a study of blood T cell repertoires in COVID-19. Sequencing was performed with immunoSEQ multiplex PCR; in TCRdb, only in-frame clones are kept and a portion is missing. The table lists around 250,000 clones, approximately 91% of them singletons. Sequencing was carried out using PBMCs or T cells enriched from blood (not recorded which). Receptor source: a human donor in a cohort exposed to, infected with or recovered from COVID-19 (not recorded which). The donor label of this sample is uncertain. CDR3s include the opening cysteine and the closing phenylalanine or tryptophan. D genes are given only for firm matches. Not all rows give a size; the values are once, few, many and, for expanded clones, a class.

j_gene,v_gene,d_gene,abundance,CDR3aa,CDR3nt
TRBJ2-1,TRBV4-2,-,-,CASSQDPASYNEQFF,TGTGCCAGCAGCCAAGATCCCGCGTCCTACAATGAGCAGTTCTTC
TRBJ1-5,TRBV7-2,TRBD1,-,CASSQWTGSNQPQHF,TGTGCCAGCAGCCAATGGACAGGGTCAAATCAGCCCCAGCATTTT
TRBJ2-5,TRBV19,TRBD2,many,CASKGLAGGDQETQYF,TGTGCCAGTAAGGGACTAGCGGGGGGCGACCAAGAGACCCAGTACTTC
TRBJ2-3,TRBV7-7,TRBD2,once,CASSLRGGSTDTQYF,TGTGCCAGCAGCTTGCGGGGGGGCAGCACAGATACGCAGTATTTT
TRBJ1-1,TRBV12-2,-,-,CASRLVYADRGQRSEAFF,TGTGCAAGTCGCTTAGTGTACGCAGACAGGGGGCAACGGTCTGAAGCTTTCTTT
TRBJ2-1,TRBV2,-,once,CASARRGPNEQFF,TGTGCCAGCGCGCGACGAGGGCCCAATGAGCAGTTCTTC
TRBJ1-4,TRBV11-2,-,-,CASRADRVNEKLFF,TGTGCCAGCAGGGCCGACAGAGTTAATGAAAAACTGTTTTTT
TRBJ1-2,TRBV27,-,-,CASQPLAGGFSYGYTF,TGTGCCAGTCAACCTTTAGCCGGAGGGTTCAGCTATGGCTACACCTTC
TRBJ2-7,TRBV5-1,TRBD2,-,CASSRDYIYEQYF,TGCGCCAGCAGCCGGGACTACATCTACGAGCAGTACTTC
TRBJ2-1,TRBV27,TRBD2,-,CASSSVAGGSSYNEQFF,TGTGCCAGCAGTTCGGTAGCGGGGGGATCAAGCTACAATGAGCAGTTCTTC
TRBJ2-7,TRBV6-5,TRBD1,-,CASIKTGGKPYEQYF,TGTGCCAGCATCAAAACAGGGGGCAAGCCTTACGAGCAGTACTTC
TRBJ2-7,TRBV6-1,TRBD2,few,CASSETSGGTKQYF,TGTGCCAGCAGTGAAACTAGCGGGGGGACCAAGCAGTACTTC
TRBJ1-2,TRBV7-3,-,-,CASSLYNRAGYGYTF,TGTGCCAGCAGCTTATATAACAGGGCGGGCTATGGCTACACCTTC
TRBJ2-4,TRBV29-1,-,-,CSVDGGLGNIQYF,TGCAGCGTTGATGGAGGGCTCGGAAACATTCAGTACTTC
TRBJ1-1,TRBV6-2/TRBV6-3,-,-,CASSYEIGDTEAFF,TGTGCCAGCAGTTACGAAATCGGAGACACTGAAGCTTTCTTT
TRBJ2-1,TRBV4-2,TRBD2,-,CASSRSGTPSDEQFF,TGTGCCAGCAGCCGTAGCGGGACCCCTTCGGATGAGCAGTTCTTC
TRBJ2-3,TRBV5-1,-,-,CASSFELATDTQYF,TGCGCCAGCAGCTTCGAATTAGCGACAGATACGCAGTATTTT
TRBJ1-2,TRBV7-2,TRBD1,once,CASSDRTGGIGYTF,TGTGCCAGCAGCGACAGGACAGGTGGCATTGGCTACACCTTC
TRBJ2-3,TRBV7-3,TRBD2,-,CASSPQGPAGGPADTQYF,TGTGCCAGCAGCCCCCAGGGCCCAGCGGGGGGGCCCGCAGATACGCAGTATTTT
TRBJ1-2,TRBV9,-,-,CASSVSRSVGVYGYTF,TGTGCCAGCAGCGTATCCCGATCTGTAGGGGTCTATGGCTACACCTTC
TRBJ2-3,TRBV5-6,-,-,CASSLYARPPDTQYF,TGTGCCAGCAGCTTGTATGCTAGACCCCCAGATACGCAGTATTTT
TRBJ2-7,TRBV7-6,-,-,CASSLGQNSYEQYF,TGTGCCAGCAGCTTAGGACAAAACTCCTACGAGCAGTACTTC
TRBJ2-1,TRBV19,TRBD2,-,CASSIPGGAGNEQFF,TGTGCCAGTAGTATACCCGGGGGGGCTGGAAATGAGCAGTTCTTC
TRBJ1-5,TRBV5-1,TRBD1,-,CASSFGTGGNQPQHF,TGCGCCAGCAGCTTCGGGACAGGGGGCAATCAGCCCCAGCATTTT
TRBJ1-2,TRBV28,-,-,CASSFGGYGYTF,TGTGCCAGCAGTTTCGGAGGGTATGGCTACACCTTC
TRBJ1-6,TRBV5-5,TRBD1,-,CASSLLGQGAYLSPLHF,TGTGCCAGCAGCTTGTTGGGACAGGGGGCTTATCTGTCACCCCTCCACTTT
TRBJ1-1,TRBV12-3/TRBV12-4,-,-,CASSLEENTEAFF,TGTGCCAGCAGCCTCGAGGAGAACACTGAAGCTTTCTTT
TRBJ1-4,TRBV7-2,TRBD1,few,CASSLRQGGEKLFF,TGTGCCAGCAGCTTAAGACAGGGAGGTGAAAAACTGTTTTTT
TRBJ2-5,TRBV2,-,-,CASKQDGQETQYF,TGTGCCAGCAAACAGGACGGGCAAGAGACCCAGTACTTC
TRBJ1-4,TRBV7-9,-,-,CASSFVREGRTNEKLFF,TGTGCCAGCAGCTTTGTTAGGGAGGGACGCACTAATGAAAAACTGTTTTTT
TRBJ1-5,TRBV19,-,-,CASSPAGVSNQPQHF,TGTGCCAGTAGCCCGGCAGGGGTTAGCAATCAGCCCCAGCATTTT
TRBJ2-7,TRBV11-1,TRBD1,once,CASSSPGDSTYEQYF,TGTGCCAGCAGCTCCCCTGGGGACAGCACCTACGAGCAGTACTTC
TRBJ2-5,TRBV10-3,-,-,CAISERQVEKTQYF,TGTGCCATCAGTGAGCGGCAGGTCGAGAAGACCCAGTACTTC
TRBJ1-5,TRBV30,-,-,CAWRQGRGSNQPQHF,TGTGCCTGGAGACAAGGGAGGGGAAGCAATCAGCCCCAGCATTTT